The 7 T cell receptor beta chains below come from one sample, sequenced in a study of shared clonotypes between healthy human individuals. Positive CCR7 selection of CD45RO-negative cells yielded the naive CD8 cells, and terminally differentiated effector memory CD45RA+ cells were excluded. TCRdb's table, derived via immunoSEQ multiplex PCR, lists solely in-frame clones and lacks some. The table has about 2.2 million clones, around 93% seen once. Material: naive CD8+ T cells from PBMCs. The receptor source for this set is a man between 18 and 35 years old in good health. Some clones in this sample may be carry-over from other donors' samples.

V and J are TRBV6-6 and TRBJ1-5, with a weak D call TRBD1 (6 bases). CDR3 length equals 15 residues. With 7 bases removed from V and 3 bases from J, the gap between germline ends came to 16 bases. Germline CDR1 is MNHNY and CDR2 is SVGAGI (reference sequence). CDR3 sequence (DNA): TGTGCCAGCACCCAGAAAGGGGGGCCCAATCAGCCCCAGCATTTT. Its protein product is CASTQKGGPNQPQHF.

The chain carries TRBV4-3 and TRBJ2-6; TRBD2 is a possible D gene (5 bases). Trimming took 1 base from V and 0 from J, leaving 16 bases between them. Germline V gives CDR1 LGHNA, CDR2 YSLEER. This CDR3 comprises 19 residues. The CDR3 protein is CASSQVVGLRSSGANVLTF. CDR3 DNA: TGCGCCAGCAGCCAAGTCGTCGGACTCAGGAGCTCTGGGGCCAACGTCCTGACTTTC.

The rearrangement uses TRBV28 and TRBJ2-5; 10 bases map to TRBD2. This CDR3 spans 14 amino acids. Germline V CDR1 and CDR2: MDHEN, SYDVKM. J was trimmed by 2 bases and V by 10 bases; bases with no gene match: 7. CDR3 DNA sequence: TGTGCCACCCGCGGACTAGCGGAACAAGAGACCCAGTACTTC. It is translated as CATRGLAEQETQYF.

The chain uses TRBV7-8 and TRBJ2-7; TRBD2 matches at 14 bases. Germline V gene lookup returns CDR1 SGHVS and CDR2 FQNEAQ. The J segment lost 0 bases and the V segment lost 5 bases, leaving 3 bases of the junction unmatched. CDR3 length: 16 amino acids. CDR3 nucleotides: TGTGCCAGCAGCCCGGGACTAGCGGGGGTCTCCTACGAGCAGTACTTC. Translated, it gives CASSPGLAGVSYEQYF.

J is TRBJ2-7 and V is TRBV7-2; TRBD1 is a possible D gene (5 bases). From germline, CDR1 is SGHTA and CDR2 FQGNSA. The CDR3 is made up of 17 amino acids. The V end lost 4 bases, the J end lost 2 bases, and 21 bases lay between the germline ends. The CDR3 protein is CASSSNRQGVFPYEQYF. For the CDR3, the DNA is TGTGCCAGCAGCTCCAACCGTCAGGGTGTATTCCCCTACGAGCAGTACTTC. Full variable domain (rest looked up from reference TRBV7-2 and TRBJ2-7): GAGVSQSPSNKVTEKGKDVELRCDPISGHTALYWYRQSLGQGLEFLIYFQGNSAPDKSGLPSDRFSAERTGGSVSTLTIQRTQQEDSAVYLCASSSNRQGVFPYEQYFGPGTRLTVT.

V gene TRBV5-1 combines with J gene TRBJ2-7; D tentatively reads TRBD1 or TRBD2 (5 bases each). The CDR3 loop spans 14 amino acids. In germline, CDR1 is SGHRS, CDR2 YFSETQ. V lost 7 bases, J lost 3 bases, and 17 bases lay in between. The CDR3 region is CASANGDVYYEQYF. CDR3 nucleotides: TGCGCCAGCGCAAACGGGGACGTCTACTACGAGCAGTACTTC.

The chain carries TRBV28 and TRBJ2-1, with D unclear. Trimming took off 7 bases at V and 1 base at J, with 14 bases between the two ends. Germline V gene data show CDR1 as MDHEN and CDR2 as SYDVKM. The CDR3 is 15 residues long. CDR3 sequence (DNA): TGTGCCAGCACCCTGGGTGAAGGTTCCTACAATGAGCAGTTCTTC. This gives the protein CASTLGEGSYNEQFF.